This TCR beta chain was obtained from a study of glioma-infiltrating T cells. Overall study findings and caveats: Non-neoplastic patients had below-expected tissue-blood divergence, while all gliomas exceeded expectation. Tissue and blood shared very few CDR3 sequences.

V was pared by 6 bases and J by 7 bases, with 11 bases of the junction left unmatched. Looked up from germline, CDR1 is MDHEN and CDR2 is SYDVKM. There are 14 residues in the CDR3. Comments on this clonotype: Its antigen remains unidentified.

The iRepertoire nested amplicon-rescue multiplex PCR amplified TCR alpha and beta CDR3s from RNA. One entry per CDR3 protein results from TCRdb running MiXCR on the multiplex PCR reads. Of approximately 400,000 distinct CDR3 sequences listed, about 40% are singletons. The TCR was taken from a human donor with low-grade glioma or glioblastoma, undergoing nonglioma brain surgery, or in good health (not recorded which). The chain links TRBV28 to TRBJ1-1, with 7 bases identical to TRBD1. Sequencing was done on a sample of glioma tissue, nonneoplastic brain tissue, or PBMCs (not recorded which). DNA of the CDR3: TGTGCCAGCAGCAGGAAACAGGGGAGAGGTGAAGCTTTCTTT. Its protein product is CASSRKQGRGEAFF.